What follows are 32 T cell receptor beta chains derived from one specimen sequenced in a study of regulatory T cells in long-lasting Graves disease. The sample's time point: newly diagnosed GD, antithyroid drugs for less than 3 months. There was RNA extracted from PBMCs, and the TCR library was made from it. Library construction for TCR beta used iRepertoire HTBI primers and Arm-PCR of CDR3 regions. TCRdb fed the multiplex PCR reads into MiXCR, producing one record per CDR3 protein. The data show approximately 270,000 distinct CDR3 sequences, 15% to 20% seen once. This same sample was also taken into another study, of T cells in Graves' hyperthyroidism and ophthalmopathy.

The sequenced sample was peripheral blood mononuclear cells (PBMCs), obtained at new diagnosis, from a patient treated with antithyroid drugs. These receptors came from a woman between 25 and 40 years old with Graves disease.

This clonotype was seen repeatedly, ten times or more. Here the CDR3 DNA reads TGTGCCAGTAGTAGGACAGGGGGCGACTCACCCCTCCACTTT. It encodes CASSRTGGDSPLHF. The chain is built from TRBV19 and TRBJ1-6, with 11 bases fitting TRBD1. The germline CDR1 and CDR2 sequences are LNHDA and SQIVND (reference sequence). The CDR3 sequence is 14 residues long. V lost 4 bases to trimming and J lost 10 bases; unmatched junction nucleotides: 3. Full variable domain (remainder filled in from reference TRBV19 and TRBJ1-6): DGGITQSPKYLFRKEGQNVTLSCEQNLNHDAMYWYRQDPGQGLRLIYYSQIVNDFQKGDIAEGYSVSREKKESFPLTVTSAQKNPTAFYLCASSRTGGDSPLHFGNGTRLTVT.

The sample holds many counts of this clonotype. The CDR3 here is CSARDLGGSYYEQYF. In DNA, the CDR3 is TGCAGTGCTAGAGATCTGGGGGGTTCTTACTACGAGCAGTACTTC. The chain links TRBV20-1 to TRBJ2-7, with D possibly being TRBD2 (6 bases). The V gene's germline CDR1 is DFQATT and CDR2 SNEGSKA (reference sequence). The V gene lost 0 bases and the J gene lost 3 bases, with 15 bases spanning the gap. The CDR3 loop spans 15 amino acids.

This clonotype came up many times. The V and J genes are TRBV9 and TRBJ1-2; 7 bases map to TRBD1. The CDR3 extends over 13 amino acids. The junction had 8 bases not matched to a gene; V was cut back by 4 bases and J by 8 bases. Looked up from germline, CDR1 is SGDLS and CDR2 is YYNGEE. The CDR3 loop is CASSTWTGRGYTF. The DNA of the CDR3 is TGTGCCAGCAGCACCTGGACAGGCCGGGGCTACACCTTC.

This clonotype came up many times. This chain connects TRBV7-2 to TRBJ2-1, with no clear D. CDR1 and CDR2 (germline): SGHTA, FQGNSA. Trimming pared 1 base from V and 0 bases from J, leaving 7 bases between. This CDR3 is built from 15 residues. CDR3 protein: CASSLVPNSYNEQFF. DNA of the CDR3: TGTGCCAGCAGCTTAGTCCCGAACTCCTACAATGAGCAGTTCTTC.

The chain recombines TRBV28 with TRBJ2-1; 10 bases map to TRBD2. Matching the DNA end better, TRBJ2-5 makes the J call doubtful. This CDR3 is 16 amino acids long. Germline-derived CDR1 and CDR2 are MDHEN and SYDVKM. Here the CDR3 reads CASSLSSGSVEETQYF. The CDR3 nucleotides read TGTGCCAGCAGTTTATCTAGCGGGAGTGTGGAAGAGACCCAGTACTTC.

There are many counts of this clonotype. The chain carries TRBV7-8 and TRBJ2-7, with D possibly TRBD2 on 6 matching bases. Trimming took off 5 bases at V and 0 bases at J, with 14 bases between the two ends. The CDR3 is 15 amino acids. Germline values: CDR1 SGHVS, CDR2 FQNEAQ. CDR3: CASSQGGRGSYEQYF. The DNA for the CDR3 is TGTGCCAGCAGCCAAGGAGGGAGAGGCTCCTACGAGCAGTACTTC.

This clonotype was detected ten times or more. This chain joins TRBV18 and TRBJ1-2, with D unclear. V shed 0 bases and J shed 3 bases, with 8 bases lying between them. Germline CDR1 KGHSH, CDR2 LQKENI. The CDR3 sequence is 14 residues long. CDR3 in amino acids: CASSPPRADYGYTF. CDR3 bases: TGTGCCAGCTCACCACCGAGGGCGGACTATGGCTACACCTTC.

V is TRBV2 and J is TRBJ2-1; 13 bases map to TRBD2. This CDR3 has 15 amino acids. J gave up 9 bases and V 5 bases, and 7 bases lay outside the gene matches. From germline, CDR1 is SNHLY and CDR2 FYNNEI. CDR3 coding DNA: TGTGCCAGCAGTTTGACTAGCGGGGGGTTGGGTGAGCAGTTCTTC. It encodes CASSLTSGGLGEQFF.

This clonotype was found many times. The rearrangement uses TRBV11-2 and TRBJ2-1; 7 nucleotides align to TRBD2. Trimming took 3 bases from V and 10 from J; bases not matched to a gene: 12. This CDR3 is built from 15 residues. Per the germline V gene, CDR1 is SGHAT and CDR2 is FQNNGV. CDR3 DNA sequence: TGTGCCAGCAGCTTTGGTAGGAAAGCGGGGTGGGAGCAGTTCTTC. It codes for CASSFGRKAGWEQFF.

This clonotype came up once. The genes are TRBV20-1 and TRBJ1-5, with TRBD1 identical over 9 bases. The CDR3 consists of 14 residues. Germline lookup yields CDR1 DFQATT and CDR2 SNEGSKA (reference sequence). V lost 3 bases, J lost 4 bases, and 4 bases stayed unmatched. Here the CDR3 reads CSARGTGKNQPQHF. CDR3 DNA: TGCAGTGCTAGGGGGACAGGGAAAAATCAGCCCCAGCATTTT.

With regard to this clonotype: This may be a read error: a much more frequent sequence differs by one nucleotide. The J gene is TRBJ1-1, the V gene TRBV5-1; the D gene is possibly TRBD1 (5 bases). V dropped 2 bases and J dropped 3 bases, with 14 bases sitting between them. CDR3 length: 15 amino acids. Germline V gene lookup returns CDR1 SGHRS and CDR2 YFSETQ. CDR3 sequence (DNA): TGCGCCAGCAGCTTTCGGGGAAGGGGCGACACTGAAGCTTTCTTT. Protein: CASSFRGRGDTEAFF. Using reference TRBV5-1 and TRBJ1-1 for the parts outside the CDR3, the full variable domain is KAGVTQTPRYLIKTRGQQVTLSCSPISGHRSVSWYQQTPGQGLQFLFEYFSETQRNKGNFPGRFSGRQFSNSRSEMNVSTLELGDSALYLCASSFRGRGDTEAFFGQGTRLTVV.

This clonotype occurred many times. The CDR3 DNA follows: TGTGCCAGCAGCACCGGCGGTCTAGCGGGGGCCAACACCGGGGAGCTGTTTTTT. Translation gives CASSTGGLAGANTGELFF. This chain joins TRBV7-8 and TRBJ2-2; 10 nucleotides agree with TRBD2. V was clipped by 5 bases and J by 2 bases; unmatched bases: 11. Germline CDR1 reads SGHVS; CDR2 reads FQNEAQ. The CDR3 is made up of 18 amino acids.

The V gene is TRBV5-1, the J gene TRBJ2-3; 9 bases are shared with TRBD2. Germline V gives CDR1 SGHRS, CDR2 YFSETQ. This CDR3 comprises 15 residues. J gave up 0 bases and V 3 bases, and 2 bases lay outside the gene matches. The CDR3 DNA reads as TGCGCCAGCAGCTCCGGGACTAGCAGCACAGATACGCAGTATTTT. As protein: CASSSGTSSTDTQYF.

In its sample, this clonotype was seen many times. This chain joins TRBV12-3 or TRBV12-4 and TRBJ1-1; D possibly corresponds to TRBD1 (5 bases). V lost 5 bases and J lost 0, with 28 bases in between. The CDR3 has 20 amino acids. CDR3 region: CASSHAVTRGISSMNTEAFF. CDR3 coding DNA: TGTGCCAGCAGTCACGCCGTGACAAGGGGAATTTCCTCCATGAACACTGAAGCTTTCTTT.

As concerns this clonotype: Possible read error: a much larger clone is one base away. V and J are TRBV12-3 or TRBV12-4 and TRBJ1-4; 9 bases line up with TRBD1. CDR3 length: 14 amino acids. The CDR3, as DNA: TGTGCCAGCAGTCTCCGACAGGGGGTTGAAAGACTGTTTTTT. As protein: CASSLRQGVERLFF.

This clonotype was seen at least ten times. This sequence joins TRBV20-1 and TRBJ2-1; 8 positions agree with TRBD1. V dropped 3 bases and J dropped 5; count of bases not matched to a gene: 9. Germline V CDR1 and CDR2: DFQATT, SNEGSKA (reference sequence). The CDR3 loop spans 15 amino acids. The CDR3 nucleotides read TGCAGTGCTAGTCAAGACAGGGGTAAAGACAATGAGCAGTTCTTC. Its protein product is CSASQDRGKDNEQFF.

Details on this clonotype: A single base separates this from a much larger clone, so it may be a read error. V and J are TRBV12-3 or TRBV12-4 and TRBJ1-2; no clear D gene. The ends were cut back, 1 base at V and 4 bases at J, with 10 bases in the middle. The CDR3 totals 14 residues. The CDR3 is CASSLDPAGYGYTF. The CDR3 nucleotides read TGTGCCAGCAGTTTAGACCCAGCAGGCTATGGCTACACCTTC.

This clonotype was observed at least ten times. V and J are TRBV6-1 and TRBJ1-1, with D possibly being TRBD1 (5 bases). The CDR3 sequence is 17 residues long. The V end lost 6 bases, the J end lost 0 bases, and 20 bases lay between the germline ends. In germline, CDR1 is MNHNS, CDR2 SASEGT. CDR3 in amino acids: CASRRGTTGRVNTEAFF. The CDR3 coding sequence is TGTGCCAGCAGGCGCGGGACGACTGGGCGCGTGAACACTGAAGCTTTCTTT.

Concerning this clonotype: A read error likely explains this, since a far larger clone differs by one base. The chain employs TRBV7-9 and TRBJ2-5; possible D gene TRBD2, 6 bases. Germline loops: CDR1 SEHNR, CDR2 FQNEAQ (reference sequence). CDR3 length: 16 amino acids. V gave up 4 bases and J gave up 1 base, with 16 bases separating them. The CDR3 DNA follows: TGTGCCAGCAGCTCATTACCTCGGGGGAGCCAAGAGACCCAGTACTTC. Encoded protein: CASSSLPRGSQETQYF.

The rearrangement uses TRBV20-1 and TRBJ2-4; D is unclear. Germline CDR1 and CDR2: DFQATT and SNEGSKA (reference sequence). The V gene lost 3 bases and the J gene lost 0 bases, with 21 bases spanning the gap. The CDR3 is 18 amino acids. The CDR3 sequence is CSARSQTLRQLAKNIQYF. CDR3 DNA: TGCAGTGCTAGGAGCCAGACGCTACGACAACTAGCCAAAAACATTCAGTACTTC.

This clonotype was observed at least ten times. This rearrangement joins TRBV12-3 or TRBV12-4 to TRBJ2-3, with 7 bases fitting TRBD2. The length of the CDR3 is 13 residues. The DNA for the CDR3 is TGTGTCTCGCACCGGGGGGGCACAGATACGCAGTATTTT. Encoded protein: CVSHRGGTDTQYF.

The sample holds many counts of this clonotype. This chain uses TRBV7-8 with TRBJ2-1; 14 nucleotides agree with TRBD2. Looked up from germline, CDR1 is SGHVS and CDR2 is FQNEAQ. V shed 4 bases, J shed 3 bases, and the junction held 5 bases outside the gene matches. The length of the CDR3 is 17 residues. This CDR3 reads CASSSTSGGAVYNEQFF. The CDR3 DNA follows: TGTGCCAGCAGCTCGACTAGCGGGGGGGCAGTCTACAATGAGCAGTTCTTC.

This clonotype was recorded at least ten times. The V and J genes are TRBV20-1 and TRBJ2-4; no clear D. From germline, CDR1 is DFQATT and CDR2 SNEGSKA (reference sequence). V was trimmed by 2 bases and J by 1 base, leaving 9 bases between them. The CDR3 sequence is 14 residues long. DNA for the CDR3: TGCAGTGCTAGACCCTATGGGGCCAAAAACATTCAGTACTTC. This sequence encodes CSARPYGAKNIQYF.

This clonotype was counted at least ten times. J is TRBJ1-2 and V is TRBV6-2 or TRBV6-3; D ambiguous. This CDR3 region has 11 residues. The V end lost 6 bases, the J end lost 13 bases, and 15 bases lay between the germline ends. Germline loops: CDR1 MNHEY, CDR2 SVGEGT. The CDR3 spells CASREKTAGTF. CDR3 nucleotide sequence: TGTGCCAGCAGAGAAAAGACGGCGGGCACCTTC.

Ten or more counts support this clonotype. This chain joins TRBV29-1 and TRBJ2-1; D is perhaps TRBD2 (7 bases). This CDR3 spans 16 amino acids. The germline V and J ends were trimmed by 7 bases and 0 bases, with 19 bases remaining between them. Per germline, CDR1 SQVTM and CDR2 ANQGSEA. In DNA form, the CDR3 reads TGCAGCGCTCAGGGGAGGGAGGGGCTCTCCTACAATGAGCAGTTCTTC. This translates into CSAQGREGLSYNEQFF.

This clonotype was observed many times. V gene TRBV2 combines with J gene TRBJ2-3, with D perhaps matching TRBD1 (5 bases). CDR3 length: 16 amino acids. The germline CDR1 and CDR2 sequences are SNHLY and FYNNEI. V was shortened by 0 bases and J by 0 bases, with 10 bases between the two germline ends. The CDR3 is CASSEAGRRSTDTQYF. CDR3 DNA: TGTGCCAGCAGTGAAGCGGGGCGCCGAAGCACAGATACGCAGTATTTT.

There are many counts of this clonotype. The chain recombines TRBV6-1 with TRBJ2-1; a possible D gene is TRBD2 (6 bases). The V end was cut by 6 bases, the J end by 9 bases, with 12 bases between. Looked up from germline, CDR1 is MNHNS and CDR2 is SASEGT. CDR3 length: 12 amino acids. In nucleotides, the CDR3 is TGTGCCAGCAGCGGGACTGGCCTTGAGCAGTTCTTC. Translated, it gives CASSGTGLEQFF.

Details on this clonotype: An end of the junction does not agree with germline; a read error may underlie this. The chain's CDR3 is CASSLDRGEALF. CDR3 nucleotide sequence: TGTGCCAGCAGCTTGGATCGAGGGGAAGCTCTCTTT. V is TRBV5-1 and J is TRBJ1-1; TRBD1 is a possible D gene (5 bases). Looked up from germline, CDR1 is SGHRS and CDR2 is YFSETQ. This CDR3 has 12 residues.

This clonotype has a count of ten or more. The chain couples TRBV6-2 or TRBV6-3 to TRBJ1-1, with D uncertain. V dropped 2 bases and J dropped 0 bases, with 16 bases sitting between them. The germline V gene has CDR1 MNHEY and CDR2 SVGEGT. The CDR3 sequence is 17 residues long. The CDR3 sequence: CASSYQETWTVNTEAFF. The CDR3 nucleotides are TGTGCCAGCAGTTACCAAGAAACTTGGACGGTGAACACTGAAGCTTTCTTT.

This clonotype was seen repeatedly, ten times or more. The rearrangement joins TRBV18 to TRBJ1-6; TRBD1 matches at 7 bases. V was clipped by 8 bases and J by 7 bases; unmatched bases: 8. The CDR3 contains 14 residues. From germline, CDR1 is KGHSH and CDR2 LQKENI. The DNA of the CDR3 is TGTGCCAGCAGCCCCGGGACAGAGAATTCACCCCTCCACTTT. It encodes CASSPGTENSPLHF.

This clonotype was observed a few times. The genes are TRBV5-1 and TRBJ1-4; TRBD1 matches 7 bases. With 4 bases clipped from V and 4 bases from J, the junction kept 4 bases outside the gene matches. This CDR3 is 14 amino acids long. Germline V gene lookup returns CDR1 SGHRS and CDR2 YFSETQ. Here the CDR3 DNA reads TGCGCCAGCAGCCCGGGACAGTATAATGAAAAACTGTTTTTT. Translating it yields CASSPGQYNEKLFF.

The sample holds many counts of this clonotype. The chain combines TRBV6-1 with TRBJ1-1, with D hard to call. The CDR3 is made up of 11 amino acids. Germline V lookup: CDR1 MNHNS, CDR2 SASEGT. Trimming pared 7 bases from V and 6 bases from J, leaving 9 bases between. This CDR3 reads CASIGRAEAFF. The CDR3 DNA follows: TGTGCCAGCATAGGAAGGGCTGAAGCTTTCTTT.